This TCR beta chain was captured in a study of blood T cell repertoires in COVID-19. Libraries were prepared by immunoSEQ multiplex PCR; TCRdb keeps only in-frame clonotypes and omits some of them. The sample shows 150,000 to 200,000 clones, 70% to 90% of them seen only once. This clone showed up just once. Between the trimmed V and J ends, which lost 4 bases and 5 bases, there was a span of 20 bases. CDR3 length: 16 amino acids. The germline V gene encodes CDR1 SNHLY and CDR2 FYNNEI. V usage is TRBV2 and J usage is TRBJ1-1; D call uncertain. The sample was peripheral blood. This clonotype originated in a man aged 55-75 years with acute or convalescent COVID-19. CDR3 coding DNA: TGTGCCAGCAGTGCAGGACGATCGGTCCCGGGAACTGAAGCTTTCTTT. It specifies CASSAGRSVPGTEAFF. Full variable domain (missing parts from reference TRBV2 and TRBJ1-1): EPEVTQTPSHQVTQMGQEVILRCVPISNHLYFYWYRQILGQKVEFLVSFYNNEISEKSEIFDDQFSVERPDGSNFTLKIRSTKLEDSAMYFCASSAGRSVPGTEAFFGQGTRLTVV.